Sequencing of this TCR beta chain was carried out in a study of T cell changes during pregnancy in multiple sclerosis. Trimming shortened V by 0 bases and J by 1 base, and 7 bases separated the two germline ends. The germline CDR1 and CDR2 sequences are SGHDT and YYEEEE. The CDR3 extends over 15 amino acids. Clones were sequenced by immunoSEQ multiplex PCR, and TCRdb holds only the in-frame ones, with some missing. The sample holds about 110,000 clones, 92% seen once. The chain uses TRBV5-6 and TRBJ2-2, with D perhaps matching TRBD1 (5 bases). The TCR was taken from a female donor in good health, enrolled as a control in a pregnancy study. The source was peripheral blood, collected in the third trimester of pregnancy. The CDR3 sequence is CASSLGQGNTGELFF. In DNA form, the CDR3 reads TGTGCCAGCAGCTTGGGCCAGGGGAACACCGGGGAGCTGTTTTTT.